The 4 T cell receptor beta chains presented below share a single source sample, sequenced in a study of blood T cell repertoires in COVID-19. Profiling relied on immunoSEQ multiplex PCR, and the TCRdb table lists in-frame clones only, not all of them. Seen here are around 60,000 clones, roughly three quarters observed once, and the top ten hold about 33%. The sample was peripheral blood. These receptors came from a human donor in a cohort sampled during active COVID-19.

Details on this clone: This sample also contains other DNA sequences that code for the same CDR3. This chain joins TRBV12-3 or TRBV12-4 and TRBJ2-7, with 9 positions matching TRBD1. The CDR3 loop spans 13 amino acids. Trimming removed 6 bases from V and 1 base from J; junction bases left unmatched: 1. Written as DNA, the CDR3 is TGTGCCAGCAGGACAGGGGGTTCCTACGAGCAGTACTTC. This translates into CASRTGGSYEQYF.

In its sample, this clone was seen once. The V and J genes are TRBV5-4 and TRBJ2-3, with 11 bases that match TRBD1. Germline CDR1 reads SGHNT; CDR2 reads YYREEE (reference sequence). V lost 5 bases, J lost 1 base, and 9 bases stayed unmatched. This CDR3 has 17 residues. The DNA of the CDR3 is TGTGCCAGCAGGAGGACAGGGGGCGCAGGGGGCACAGATACGCAGTATTTT. Translation gives CASRRTGGAGGTDTQYF.

J is TRBJ1-2 and V is TRBV14; 9 nucleotides line up with TRBD1. Per germline, CDR1 SGHDN and CDR2 FVKESK. With 5 bases clipped from V and 0 bases from J, the junction kept 7 bases outside the gene matches. The CDR3 has 16 amino acids. The CDR3 loop reads CASSKGQGPSNYGYTF. DNA for the CDR3: TGTGCCAGCAGCAAGGGACAGGGTCCATCTAACTATGGCTACACCTTC.

The rearrangement links TRBV3-1 (or the pseudogene TRBV3-2) to TRBJ2-5, with 9 bases aligning to TRBD1. The germline V gene has CDR1 LGHDT and CDR2 YNNKEL (reference sequence). This CDR3 has 15 amino acids. Germline trimming cut 4 bases from V and 5 bases from J; bases unmatched to any gene: 8. The CDR3: CASSRQMTGGETQYF. CDR3 nucleotides: TGTGCCAGCAGCCGCCAAATGACAGGGGGGGAGACCCAGTACTTC.